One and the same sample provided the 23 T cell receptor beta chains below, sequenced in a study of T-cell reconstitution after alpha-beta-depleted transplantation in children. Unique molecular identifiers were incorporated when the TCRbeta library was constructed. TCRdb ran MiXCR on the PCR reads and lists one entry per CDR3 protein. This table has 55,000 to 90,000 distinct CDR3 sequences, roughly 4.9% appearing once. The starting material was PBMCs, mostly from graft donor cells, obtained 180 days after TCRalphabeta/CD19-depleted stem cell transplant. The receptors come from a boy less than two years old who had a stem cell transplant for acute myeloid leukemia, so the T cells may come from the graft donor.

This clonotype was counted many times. CDR3 residues: CASSPRTYGGELFF. CDR3 bases: TGTGCCAGCTCACCACGAACCTACGGCGGGGAGCTGTTTTTT. This chain connects TRBV18 to TRBJ2-2; no clear D gene. This CDR3 spans 14 amino acids. V gave up 1 base and J gave up 7 bases, with 10 bases separating them. CDR1 and CDR2 (germline): KGHSH, LQKENI.

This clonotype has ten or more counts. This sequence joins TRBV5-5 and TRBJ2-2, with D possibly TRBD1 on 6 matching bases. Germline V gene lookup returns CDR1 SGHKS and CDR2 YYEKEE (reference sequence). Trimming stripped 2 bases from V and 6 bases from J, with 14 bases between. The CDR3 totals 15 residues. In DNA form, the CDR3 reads TGTGCCAGCAGCTTCACCCTACAGGGCCCCGGGGAGCTGTTTTTT. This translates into CASSFTLQGPGELFF.

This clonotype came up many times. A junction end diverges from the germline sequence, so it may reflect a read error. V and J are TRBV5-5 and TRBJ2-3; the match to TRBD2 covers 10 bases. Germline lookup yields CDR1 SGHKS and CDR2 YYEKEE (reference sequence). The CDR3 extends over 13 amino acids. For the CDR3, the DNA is TGTGCCAGCAGCCTGCGGGTGAGCGGGGGGGAAGGTTTT. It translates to CASSLRVSGGEGF.

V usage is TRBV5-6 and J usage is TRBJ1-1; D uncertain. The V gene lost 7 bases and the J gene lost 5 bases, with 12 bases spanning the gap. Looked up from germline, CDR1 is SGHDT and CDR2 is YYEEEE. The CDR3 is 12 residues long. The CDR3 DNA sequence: TGTGCCAGCGGCTACGGGTGGACTGAAGCTTTCTTT. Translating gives CASGYGWTEAFF.

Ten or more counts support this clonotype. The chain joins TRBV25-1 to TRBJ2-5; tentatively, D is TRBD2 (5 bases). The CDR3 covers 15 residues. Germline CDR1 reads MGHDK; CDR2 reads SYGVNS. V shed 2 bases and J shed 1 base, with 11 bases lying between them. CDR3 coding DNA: TGTGCCAGCAGTGAAATGAGGGTGGGCCAAGAGACCCAGTACTTC. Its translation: CASSEMRVGQETQYF.

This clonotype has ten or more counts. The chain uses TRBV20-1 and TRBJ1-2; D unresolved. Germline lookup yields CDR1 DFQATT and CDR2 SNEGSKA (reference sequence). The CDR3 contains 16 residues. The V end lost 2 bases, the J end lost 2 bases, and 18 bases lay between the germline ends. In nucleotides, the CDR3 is TGCAGTGCTAGAAATGCCCCCATGGGCGGAAACTATGGCTACACCTTC. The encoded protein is CSARNAPMGGNYGYTF.

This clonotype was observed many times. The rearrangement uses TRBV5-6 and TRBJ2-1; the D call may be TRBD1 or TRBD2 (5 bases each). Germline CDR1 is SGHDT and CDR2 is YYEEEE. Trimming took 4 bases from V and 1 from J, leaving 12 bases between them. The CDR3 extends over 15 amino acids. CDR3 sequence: CASSIGTVSYNEQFF. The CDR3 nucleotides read TGTGCCAGCAGCATCGGGACCGTTTCCTACAATGAGCAGTTCTTC.

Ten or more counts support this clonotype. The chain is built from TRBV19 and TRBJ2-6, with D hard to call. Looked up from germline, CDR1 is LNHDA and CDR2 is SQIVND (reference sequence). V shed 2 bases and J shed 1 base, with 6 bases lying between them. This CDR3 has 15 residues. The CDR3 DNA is TGTGCCAGTAGTATACTCAGGTCTGGGGCCAACGTCCTGACTTTC. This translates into CASSILRSGANVLTF.

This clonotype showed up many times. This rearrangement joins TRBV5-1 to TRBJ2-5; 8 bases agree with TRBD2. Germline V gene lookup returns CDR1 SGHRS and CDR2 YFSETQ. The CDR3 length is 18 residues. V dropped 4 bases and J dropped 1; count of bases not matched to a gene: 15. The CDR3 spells CASSDGSTGGALQETQYF. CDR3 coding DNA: TGCGCCAGCAGCGATGGAAGTACCGGGGGGGCCCTCCAAGAGACCCAGTACTTC.

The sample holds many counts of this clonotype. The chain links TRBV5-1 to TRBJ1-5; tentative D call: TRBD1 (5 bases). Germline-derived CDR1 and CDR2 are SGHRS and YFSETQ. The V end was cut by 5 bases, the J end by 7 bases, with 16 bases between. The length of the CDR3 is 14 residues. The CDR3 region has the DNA TGCGCCAGCAGTACGGGGGGATCGGCCCAGCCCCAGCATTTT. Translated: CASSTGGSAQPQHF.

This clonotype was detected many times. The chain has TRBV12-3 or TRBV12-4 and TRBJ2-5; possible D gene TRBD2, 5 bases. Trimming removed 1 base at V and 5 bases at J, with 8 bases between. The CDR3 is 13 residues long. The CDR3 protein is CASSLGGEETQYF. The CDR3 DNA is TGTGCCAGCAGTTTAGGGGGAGAGGAGACCCAGTACTTC.

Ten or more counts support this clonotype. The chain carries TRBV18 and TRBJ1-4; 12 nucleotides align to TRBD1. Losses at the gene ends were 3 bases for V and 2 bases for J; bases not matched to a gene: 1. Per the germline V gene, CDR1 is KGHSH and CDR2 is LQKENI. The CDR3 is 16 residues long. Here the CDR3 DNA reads TGTGCCAGCTCACCGGGACAGGGGGCTACTAATGAAAAACTGTTTTTT. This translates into CASSPGQGATNEKLFF.

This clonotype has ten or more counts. The CDR3 coding sequence is TGTGCCAGCAGTAGAGAGCCCCCCTACGAGCAGTACGTC. Protein sequence: CASSREPPYEQYV. J is TRBJ2-7 and V is TRBV6-4, with D hard to call. Trimming shortened V by 5 bases and J by 2 bases, and 10 bases separated the two germline ends. Germline lookup yields CDR1 MRHNA and CDR2 SNTAGT. This CDR3 is built from 13 residues.

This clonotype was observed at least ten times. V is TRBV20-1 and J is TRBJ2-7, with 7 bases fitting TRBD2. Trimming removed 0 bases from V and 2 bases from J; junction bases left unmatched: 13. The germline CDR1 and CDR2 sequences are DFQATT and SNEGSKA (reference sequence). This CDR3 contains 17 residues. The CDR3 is CSARDLNRLARAYEQYV. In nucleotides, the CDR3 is TGCAGTGCTAGAGATCTAAATCGACTAGCTAGGGCCTACGAGCAGTACGTC.

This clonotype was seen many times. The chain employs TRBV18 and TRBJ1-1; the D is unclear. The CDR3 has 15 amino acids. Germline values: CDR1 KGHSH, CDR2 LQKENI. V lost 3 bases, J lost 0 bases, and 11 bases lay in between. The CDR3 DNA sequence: TGTGCCAGCTCACCCCTACCAACGGTGAACACTGAAGCTTTCTTT. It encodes CASSPLPTVNTEAFF.

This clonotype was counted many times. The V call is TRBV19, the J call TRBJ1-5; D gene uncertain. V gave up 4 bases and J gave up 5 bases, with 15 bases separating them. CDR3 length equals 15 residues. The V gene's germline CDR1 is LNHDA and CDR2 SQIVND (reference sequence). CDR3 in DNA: TGTGCCAGTAGTACCTCGAGGCATCCCGATCAGCCCCAGCATTTT. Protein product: CASSTSRHPDQPQHF.

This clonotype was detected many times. As DNA, the CDR3 is TGCAGCGTTGTTGGTAGGGAGACCCAGTACTTC. As protein: CSVVGRETQYF. This chain uses TRBV29-1 with TRBJ2-5; no clear D gene. The CDR3 is made up of 11 amino acids. Trimming took 4 bases from V and 5 from J, leaving 8 bases between them. Looked up from germline, CDR1 is SQVTM and CDR2 is ANQGSEA.

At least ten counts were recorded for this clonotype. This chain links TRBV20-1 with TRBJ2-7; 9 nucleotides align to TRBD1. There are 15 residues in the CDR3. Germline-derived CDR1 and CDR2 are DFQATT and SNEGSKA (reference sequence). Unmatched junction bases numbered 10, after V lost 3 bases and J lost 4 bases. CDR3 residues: CSARSVGTGTYEQYF. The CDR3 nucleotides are TGCAGTGCTAGGTCGGTAGGGACAGGGACTTACGAGCAGTACTTC.

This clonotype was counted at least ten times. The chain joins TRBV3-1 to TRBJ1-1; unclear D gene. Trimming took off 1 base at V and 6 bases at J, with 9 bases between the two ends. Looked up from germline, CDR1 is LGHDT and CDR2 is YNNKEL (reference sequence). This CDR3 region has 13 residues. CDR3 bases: TGTGCCAGCAGCCAAGGCGCGATCTCTGAAGCTTTCTTT. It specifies CASSQGAISEAFF.

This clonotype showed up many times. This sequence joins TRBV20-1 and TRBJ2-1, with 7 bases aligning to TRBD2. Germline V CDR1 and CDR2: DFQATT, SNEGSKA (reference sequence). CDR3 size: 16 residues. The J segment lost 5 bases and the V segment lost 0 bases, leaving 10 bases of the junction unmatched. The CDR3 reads CSARDRRAGPDNEQFF. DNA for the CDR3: TGCAGTGCTAGAGATCGGCGAGCGGGGCCTGACAATGAGCAGTTCTTC.

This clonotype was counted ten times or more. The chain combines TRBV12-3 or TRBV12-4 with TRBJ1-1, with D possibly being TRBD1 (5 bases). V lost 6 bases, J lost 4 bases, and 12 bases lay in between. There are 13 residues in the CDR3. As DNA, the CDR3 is TGTGCCAGCAGCCCAGGGTTTGGCACTGAAGCTTTCTTT. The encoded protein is CASSPGFGTEAFF.

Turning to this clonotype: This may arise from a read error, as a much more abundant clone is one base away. CDR3 coding DNA: TGTGCCAGCAGTTTTGCGGGGGAAAGCTCCTACAATGAGCAGTTCTTC. Translating it yields CASSFAGESSYNEQFF. The chain employs TRBV12-3 or TRBV12-4 and TRBJ2-1, with 7 bases matching TRBD2. Trimming cost V 3 bases and J 0 bases; bases outside gene matches: 5. The CDR3 has 16 amino acids.

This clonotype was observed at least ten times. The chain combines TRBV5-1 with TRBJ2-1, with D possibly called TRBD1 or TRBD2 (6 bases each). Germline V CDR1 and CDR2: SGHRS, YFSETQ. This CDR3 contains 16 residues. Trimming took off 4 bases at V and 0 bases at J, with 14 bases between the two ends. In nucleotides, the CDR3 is TGCGCCAGCAGCCCTGTTGGAGGGGGCTCCTACAATGAGCAGTTCTTC. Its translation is CASSPVGGGSYNEQFF.